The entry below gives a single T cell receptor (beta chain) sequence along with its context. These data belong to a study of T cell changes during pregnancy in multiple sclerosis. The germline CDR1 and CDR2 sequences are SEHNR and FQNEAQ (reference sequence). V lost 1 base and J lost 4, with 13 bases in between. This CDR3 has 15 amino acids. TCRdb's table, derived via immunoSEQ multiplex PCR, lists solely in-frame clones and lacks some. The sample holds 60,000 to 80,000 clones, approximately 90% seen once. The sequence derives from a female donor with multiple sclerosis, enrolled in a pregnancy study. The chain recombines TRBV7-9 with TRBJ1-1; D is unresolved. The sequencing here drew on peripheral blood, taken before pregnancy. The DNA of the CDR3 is TGTGCCAGCAGCTTAGTCCTGGCGGTGGTCACTGAAGCTTTCTTT. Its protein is CASSLVLAVVTEAFF. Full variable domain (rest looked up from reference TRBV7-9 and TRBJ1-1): DTGVSQNPRHKITKRGQNVTFRCDPISEHNRLYWYRQTLGQGPEFLTYFQNEAQLEKSRLLSDRFSAERPKGSFSTLEIQRTEQGDSAMYLCASSLVLAVVTEAFFGQGTRLTVV.